Below, 12 T cell receptor beta chains from the same sample are listed, as sequenced in a study of blood T cell repertoires in COVID-19 (TCRdb year 2020). Library generation was performed with the immunoSEQ multiplex PCR assay. Not all clones reach the TCRdb copy of this immuneACCESS table, which keeps in-frame sequences only. Checked studies attribute under half of the gap to unresolved V genes and leave the rest unexplained. This sample comprises about 350,000 clones, roughly 87% of them detected only once. The ten largest clones represent more than 7.5% of the sample. The sequencing sample was made of peripheral blood. The receptor set was obtained from a man in his thirties or forties with COVID-19, enrolled during active disease.

This chain connects TRBV6-2 or TRBV6-3 to TRBJ1-5, with 8 positions matching TRBD1. The CDR3 runs to 16 residues. The germline V gene encodes CDR1 MNHEY and CDR2 SVGEGT. V lost 5 bases and J lost 2; bases outside the gene matches: 8. CDR3 in amino acids: CASSPRGLTGNQPQHF. The CDR3 nucleotides read TGTGCCAGCAGTCCCAGGGGGCTGACAGGCAATCAGCCCCAGCATTTT.

The chain carries TRBV24-1 and TRBJ2-5; possibly TRBD1 for D (6 bases). The length of the CDR3 is 17 residues. In germline, CDR1 is KGHDR, CDR2 SFDVKD. V was pared by 4 bases and J by 4 bases, with 21 bases between. The CDR3 is CATSDPSGTPDGETQYF. The DNA of the CDR3 is TGTGCCACCAGTGACCCCTCCGGGACACCCGACGGAGAGACCCAGTACTTC.

The rearrangement links TRBV7-9 to TRBJ2-7, with TRBD2 identical over 13 bases. The trim removed 5 bases at V and 7 bases at J, leaving 11 bases unmatched. The CDR3 has 16 amino acids. Germline CDR1 reads SEHNR; CDR2 reads FQNEAQ (reference sequence). The CDR3 coding sequence is TGTGCCAGCAGCCCCCCCGGACTAGCGGGAGTGGGAGAGCAGTACTTC. The encoded protein is CASSPPGLAGVGEQYF.

The V gene is TRBV3-1 (or the pseudogene TRBV3-2), the J gene TRBJ2-3, with no clear D. Germline loops: CDR1 LGHDT, CDR2 YNNKEL (reference sequence). The CDR3 loop spans 13 amino acids. V was cut by 2 bases and J by 3 bases, with 6 bases left in between. As DNA, the CDR3 is TGTGCCAGCAGCCAAACAATAACAGATACGCAGTATTTT. Protein: CASSQTITDTQYF.

The chain links TRBV20-1 to TRBJ2-7; 7 nucleotides align to TRBD1. CDR3 size: 14 residues. Germline V CDR1 and CDR2: DFQATT, SNEGSKA (reference sequence). V trimming: 3 bases; J trimming: 1 base; junction bases outside the gene matches: 6. The CDR3 region has the DNA TGCAGTGCTAGTGAAACAGGGGTTTCCTACGAGCAGTACTTC. Its translation is CSASETGVSYEQYF.

V usage is TRBV4-2 and J usage is TRBJ1-2, with D unresolved. Trimming stripped 4 bases from V and 4 bases from J, with 7 bases between. This CDR3 spans 12 amino acids. The germline V gene encodes CDR1 LGHNA and CDR2 YNFKEQ. Here the CDR3 reads CASSRAPYGYTF. CDR3 in DNA: TGTGCCAGCAGCCGGGCCCCCTATGGCTACACCTTC.

The chain uses TRBV6-1 and TRBJ1-4; no definite D call. There are 17 residues in the CDR3. CDR1 and CDR2 (germline): MNHNS, SASEGT. The V gene lost 2 bases and the J gene lost 7 bases, with 20 bases spanning the gap. CDR3 region: CASSESGSKGKGEKLFF. CDR3 nucleotides: TGTGCCAGCAGTGAAAGCGGGTCGAAAGGGAAGGGTGAAAAACTGTTTTTT.

This sequence joins TRBV29-1 and TRBJ2-1; 11 bases are shared with TRBD1. CDR1 and CDR2 from the germline V gene are SQVTM and ANQGSEA. This CDR3 has 16 amino acids. Unmatched junction bases numbered 5, after V lost 4 bases and J lost 0 bases. CDR3 DNA: TGCAGCGTTGGAGGGACAGGGGGTTTCTCCTACAATGAGCAGTTCTTC. Protein sequence: CSVGGTGGFSYNEQFF.

The chain is built from TRBV10-3 and TRBJ2-7; the match to TRBD2 covers 15 bases. V shed 6 bases and J 5 bases; nucleotides not matched to a gene: 2. The CDR3 spans 14 residues. Germline CDR1 is ENHRY and CDR2 is SYGVKD. The CDR3 loop reads CAIRGLAGGHEQYF. For the CDR3, the DNA is TGTGCCATCAGGGGACTAGCGGGAGGCCACGAGCAGTACTTC.

This chain connects TRBV7-8 to TRBJ2-7, with D possibly TRBD2 on 6 matching bases. V dropped 5 bases and J dropped 3 bases, with 23 bases sitting between them. This CDR3 comprises 17 residues. Per germline, CDR1 SGHVS and CDR2 FQNEAQ. CDR3 DNA: TGTGCCAGCAGCCTCGAAATTTGGGGGACTGGAATCTACGAGCAGTACTTC. Translating gives CASSLEIWGTGIYEQYF.

The V call is TRBV7-2, the J call TRBJ1-5; the match to TRBD1 covers 10 bases. V lost 3 bases, J lost 6 bases, and 2 bases stayed unmatched. This CDR3 spans 14 amino acids. Germline-derived CDR1 and CDR2 are SGHTA and FQGNSA. The CDR3 nucleotides are TGTGCCAGCAGCTTCAGACAGGGGGCTCAGCCCCAGCATTTT. The encoded protein is CASSFRQGAQPQHF.

The chain has TRBV29-1 and TRBJ2-1, with 11 bases aligning to TRBD2. Germline CDR1 SQVTM, CDR2 ANQGSEA. The V gene end was trimmed by 6 bases and the J gene end by 7 bases; junction bases not matched to a gene: 8. The length of the CDR3 is 14 residues. The CDR3 here is CSVVAGGFTNEQFF. In DNA form, the CDR3 reads TGCAGCGTAGTAGCGGGAGGGTTTACGAATGAGCAGTTCTTC.